A selection of T cell receptor beta chains follows, all from one sample in a study of blood T cell repertoires in COVID-19. Produced via immunoSEQ multiplex PCR; TCRdb's table is partial and in-frame only. The sample holds about 55,000 clones; 90% are singletons and the top ten take 1.2% to 1.5%. Specimen: peripheral blood. The receptor source for this set is a man aged 55 to 69 with acute or convalescent COVID-19. The conserved cysteine and the conserved F or W are not part of the CDR3 here. Each record gives: D gene, clone size, J gene, V gene, CDR3 protein. D genes are given only for firm matches. Part of the rows lack a size; the others show once, few, many or a class for expanded clones.

NA NA TRBJ2-7 TRBV3-1/TRBV3-2 ASSHAGSSYEQY
TRBD2 NA TRBJ2-1 TRBV19 ASSIIRPSGTYNEQF
NA NA TRBJ1-6 TRBV19 ASSIQDGSPLH
TRBD2 NA TRBJ2-7 TRBV15 ATSRDRAGGFYEQY
NA NA TRBJ2-7 TRBV6-6 ASSSARPYEQY
TRBD2 NA TRBJ2-7 TRBV29-1 SVESAGGTYEQY
NA NA TRBJ1-1 TRBV6-2/TRBV6-3 ASSYSPTGKLNTEAF
TRBD1 NA TRBJ1-6 TRBV10-3 AISEPGTGAVYLH
TRBD2 NA TRBJ2-1 TRBV5-4 ASSPAFGAGGNYNEQF
NA NA TRBJ1-6 TRBV11-3 ASSLAPYSPLH
TRBD1 NA TRBJ2-7 TRBV4-2 ASSQEWTGDYEQY
NA NA TRBJ1-2 TRBV7-9 ASSLQGEDGYT
NA NA TRBJ1-1 TRBV6-5 ASSSGEGRAF
NA NA TRBJ2-5 TRBV19 ASSIAWGANPVRETQY
TRBD2 NA TRBJ2-7 TRBV11-2 ASSPPRGRAEQY
TRBD2 NA TRBJ2-5 TRBV29-1 SDRDYQETQY
TRBD1 NA TRBJ2-6 TRBV28 ASRPMTGLMVAGANVLT
NA NA TRBJ2-7 TRBV30 AWSAPGRPTYEQY
TRBD1 once TRBJ1-1 TRBV19 ASSIDRRGLNTEAF
TRBD1 NA TRBJ2-7 TRBV9 ASSDPLGQGGEQY
NA NA TRBJ2-2 TRBV28 ASSGGQLNVGELF
NA NA TRBJ2-3 TRBV20-1 SASDLTDTQY